A few counts support the clone carrying this T cell receptor beta chain. As yet, its antigen is unknown. The data were taken from a study of graft-versus-host responses after intestinal transplantation. Study summary: Recipients underwent multivisceral, liver-intestinal, or isolated intestinal transplants. After anti-thymocyte globulin induction, recipients took tacrolimus and steroids for two to three years.

V was clipped by 3 bases and J by 8 bases, with 16 bases between them. Germline loops: CDR1 LNHDA, CDR2 SQIVND (reference sequence). The CDR3 sequence is 14 residues long. General study results and limits: Recipient marrow showed GvH clones, some seen first in ileum or blood.

Assay used: immunoSEQ multiplex PCR; TCRdb lists only in-frame clones, some missing. The data show around 30,000 clones, 80% seen once. Lymphocytes (intraepithelial and lamina propria) were released by processing the graft tissue. The gene calls are TRBV19 and TRBJ1-2; D uncertain. The origin of this receptor is a human patient who received an intestinal transplant, so some T cells may come from the graft donor. Sequenced here: ileum tissue, sampled 98 days after intestinal transplantation. Here the CDR3 DNA reads TGTGCCAGTAGTATTCAATTGAAGGCGGGAGGCTACACCTTC. Translated, it gives CASSIQLKAGGYTF.